Below are 31 T cell receptor beta chains sequenced from a single sample in a study of T cells after yellow fever vaccination. One entry per CDR3 protein, called by TCRdb with MiXCR from the 5' RACE reads. The sample includes about 260,000 distinct CDR3 sequences, about an eighth of them seen just once. The sequenced sample was CD4+ T cells sorted from PBMCs, obtained 45 days after the yellow fever booster vaccination. The receptors come from a man aged 30 to 45 who received the YFV17D yellow fever vaccine.

The CDR3 DNA reads TGTGCCAGCTCAGAACAACAAAACACTGAAGCTTTCTTT. This translates into CASSEQQNTEAFF. The chain links TRBV18 to TRBJ1-1; D ambiguous. Germline V gives CDR1 KGHSH, CDR2 LQKENI. The V and J ends lost 5 bases and 2 bases respectively, with 9 bases between them. CDR3 size: 13 residues.

Many counts were recorded for this clonotype. The chain has TRBV11-2 and TRBJ2-1, with D possibly TRBD2 on 5 matching bases. The germline V and J ends were trimmed by 5 bases and 5 bases, with 10 bases remaining between them. Germline V CDR1 and CDR2: SGHAT, FQNNGV. This CDR3 has 13 residues. Here the CDR3 reads CASSLGLNNEQFF. The CDR3, as DNA: TGTGCCAGCAGCCTAGGACTGAACAATGAGCAGTTCTTC.

J is TRBJ1-1 and V is TRBV4-2, with D tentatively TRBD1 (5 bases). The CDR3 has 14 amino acids. The V end was cut by 4 bases, the J end by 11 bases, with 20 bases between. The germline gives CDR1 LGHNA, CDR2 YNFKEQ. Here the CDR3 DNA reads TGTGCCAGCAGCCTCGGCGGACGGGGCTGGGGTGCTTTCTTT. This encodes CASSLGGRGWGAFF.

The chain couples TRBV28 to TRBJ1-2; D is unresolved. The CDR3 totals 14 residues. Looked up from germline, CDR1 is MDHEN and CDR2 is SYDVKM. V was cut by 6 bases and J by 8 bases, with 19 bases left in between. The DNA of the CDR3 is TGTGCCAGCAGCCGGGGTGTCCGCGCACGCGGCTACACCTTC. Translated, it gives CASSRGVRARGYTF.

The chain links TRBV6-1 to TRBJ2-7, with TRBD1 matching 11 bases. The V gene end was trimmed by 10 bases and the J gene end by 7 bases; junction bases not matched to a gene: 9. The CDR3 length is 13 residues. Germline V gives CDR1 MNHNS, CDR2 SASEGT. The CDR3: CATLSDRGREQYF. As DNA, the CDR3 is TGTGCCACCTTATCGGACAGGGGGCGGGAGCAGTACTTC.

This chain links TRBV5-6 with TRBJ2-5, with D possibly called TRBD1 or TRBD2 (6 bases each). Germline CDR1 and CDR2: SGHDT and YYEEEE. The CDR3 runs 14 residues. With 4 bases removed from V and 3 bases from J, the gap between germline ends came to 13 bases. CDR3 residues: CASSISGGKETQYF. DNA of the CDR3: TGTGCCAGCAGCATTTCCGGGGGCAAAGAGACCCAGTACTTC.

This rearrangement joins TRBV7-9 to TRBJ2-3; 8 positions agree with TRBD2. The CDR3 is made up of 13 amino acids. Trimming removed 10 bases from V and 0 bases from J; junction bases left unmatched: 3. Germline V lookup: CDR1 SEHNR, CDR2 FQNEAQ (reference sequence). CDR3 sequence reads: CATTSGSTDTQYF. The CDR3 DNA is TGTGCCACCACTAGCGGCAGCACAGATACGCAGTATTTT. Filled out from reference TRBV7-9 and TRBJ2-3, the complete variable domain reads DTGVSQNPRHKITKRGQNVTFRCDPISEHNRLYWYRQTLGQGPEFLTYFQNEAQLEKSRLLSDRFSAERPKGSFSTLEIQRTEQGDSAMYLCATTSGSTDTQYFGPGTRLTVL.

The J gene is TRBJ2-3, the V gene TRBV5-5; no reliable D call. Germline-derived CDR1 and CDR2 are SGHKS and YYEKEE (reference sequence). The CDR3 length is 14 residues. Trimming removed 4 bases at V and 5 bases at J, with 14 bases between. CDR3 nucleotides: TGTGCCAGCAGCGGACGGAACCCAGAAGATACGCAGTATTTT. The encoded protein is CASSGRNPEDTQYF. The entire variable domain, with the rest obtained from reference TRBV5-5 and TRBJ2-3, is as follows: DAGVTQSPTHLIKTRGQQVTLRCSPISGHKSVSWYQQVLGQGPQFIFQYYEKEERGRGNFPDRFSARQFPNYSSELNVNALLLGDSALYLCASSGRNPEDTQYFGPGTRLTVL.

The V call is TRBV7-2, the J call TRBJ2-5; tentatively, D is TRBD1 (6 bases). Looked up from germline, CDR1 is SGHTA and CDR2 is FQGNSA. The CDR3 sequence is 15 residues long. The V end lost 5 bases, the J end lost 5 bases, and 18 bases lay between the germline ends. CDR3: CASSGNDRTWETQYF. The CDR3 nucleotides are TGTGCCAGCAGCGGAAACGACAGGACCTGGGAGACCCAGTACTTC.

The chain links TRBV6-2 or TRBV6-3 to TRBJ2-7; 12 nucleotides agree with TRBD2. This CDR3 has 15 amino acids. CDR1 and CDR2 from the germline V gene are MNHEY and SVGEGT. The J segment lost 4 bases and the V segment lost 2 bases, leaving 3 bases of the junction unmatched. CDR3 in DNA: TGTGCCAGCAGTTACGCCGGGACTAGCGGGTACGAGCAGTACTTC. It is translated as CASSYAGTSGYEQYF.

V is TRBV5-1 and J is TRBJ2-7, with TRBD2 matching over 9 bases. This CDR3 has 15 amino acids. Losses at the gene ends were 4 bases for V and 2 bases for J; bases not matched to a gene: 7. The germline V gene has CDR1 SGHRS and CDR2 YFSETQ. The CDR3 DNA sequence: TGCGCCAGCAGCCGCACTAGCGGGCCCACCTACGAGCAGTACTTC. Its translation is CASSRTSGPTYEQYF. Variable domain in full (rest from reference TRBV5-1 and TRBJ2-7): KAGVTQTPRYLIKTRGQQVTLSCSPISGHRSVSWYQQTPGQGLQFLFEYFSETQRNKGNFPGRFSGRQFSNSRSEMNVSTLELGDSALYLCASSRTSGPTYEQYFGPGTRLTVT.

The V and J genes are TRBV7-9 and TRBJ2-5; 10 bases fit TRBD1. Germline V CDR1 and CDR2: SEHNR, FQNEAQ (reference sequence). This CDR3 region has 14 residues. V dropped 6 bases and J dropped 5; count of bases not matched to a gene: 6. CDR3 sequence: CASRRDRGRETQYF. CDR3 DNA: TGTGCCAGCAGACGGGACAGGGGAAGGGAGACCCAGTACTTC.

This clonotype was seen repeatedly, ten times or more. The rearrangement joins TRBV7-2 to TRBJ2-7; D is unclear. This CDR3 contains 15 residues. The V end lost 1 base, the J end lost 1 base, and 11 bases lay between the germline ends. Germline lookup yields CDR1 SGHTA and CDR2 FQGNSA. For the CDR3, the DNA is TGTGCCAGCAGCTTAGAATTTGGATATTCCTACGAGCAGTACTTC. Protein product: CASSLEFGYSYEQYF.

The chain links TRBV5-1 to TRBJ2-2, with 8 bases aligning to TRBD1. Germline trimming cut 0 bases from V and 5 bases from J; bases unmatched to any gene: 9. The length of the CDR3 is 17 residues. The V gene's germline CDR1 is SGHRS and CDR2 YFSETQ. CDR3 nucleotide sequence: TGCGCCAGCAGCTTGGGGGCCAGGGGGCGCAGAACCGGGGAGCTGTTTTTT. Amino acids: CASSLGARGRRTGELFF.

This clonotype was observed once. This sequence may be a read error, since a much larger clone differs from it by one base. The genes are TRBV28 and TRBJ2-7; D is ambiguous. V lost 2 bases and J lost 9, with 20 bases in between. From germline, CDR1 is MDHEN and CDR2 SYDVKM. The CDR3 length is 15 residues. CDR3 nucleotide sequence: TGTGCCAGCAGTTTAGTATTAGGGTCAACTTCCCGGCAGTACTTC. Residues: CASSLVLGSTSRQYF.

This clonotype was counted only a few times. J is TRBJ2-7 and V is TRBV20-1, with D perhaps TRBD1 or TRBD2 (6 bases each). V was pared by 5 bases and J by 6 bases, with 20 bases between. Germline V lookup: CDR1 DFQATT, CDR2 SNEGSKA (reference sequence). CDR3 length: 14 amino acids. CDR3 sequence (DNA): TGCAGTGCTCGAAAAGGGGGGCCGTCAACCGAGCAGTACTTC. As protein: CSARKGGPSTEQYF.

This clonotype came up a few times. The rearrangement joins TRBV6-1 to TRBJ1-2, with TRBD1 as a possible D gene (6 bases). This CDR3 is built from 13 residues. Trimming cost V 6 bases and J 8 bases, with 16 bases left between them. Germline V CDR1 and CDR2: MNHNS, SASEGT. The CDR3 nucleotides read TGTGCCAGCAGAGCGAGACAGGCGGGGGGCTACACCTTC. Translated: CASRARQAGGYTF.

The rearrangement links TRBV10-2 to TRBJ2-7; 8 bases align to TRBD2. Germline loops: CDR1 WSHSY, CDR2 SAAADI. This CDR3 comprises 14 residues. After removal of 3 bases from V and 6 bases from J, the junction contained 7 bases not matched to a gene. The CDR3 protein is CASSDGTSRSEQYF. CDR3 nucleotides: TGCGCCAGCAGTGACGGGACTAGTCGAAGCGAGCAGTACTTC.

This clonotype has just a few counts. The genes are TRBV20-1 and TRBJ1-5; 8 bases map to TRBD1. This CDR3 has 13 residues. The trim removed 6 bases at V and 5 bases at J, leaving 6 bases unmatched. The germline gives CDR1 DFQATT, CDR2 SNEGSKA (reference sequence). DNA for the CDR3: TGCAGTGCCATAGGACAGGGTGATCAGCCCCAGCATTTT. Protein product: CSAIGQGDQPQHF.

The V and J genes are TRBV3-1 and TRBJ1-4; D is undetermined. The germline V gene encodes CDR1 LGHDT and CDR2 YNNKEL (reference sequence). CDR3 length equals 12 residues. Trimming took 2 bases from V and 8 from J, leaving 6 bases between them. In DNA form, the CDR3 reads TGTGCCAGCAGCCAATCCCGAGAAAAACTGTTTTTT. Amino acid sequence: CASSQSREKLFF. Filled out from reference TRBV3-1 and TRBJ1-4, the complete variable domain reads DTAVSQTPKYLVTQMGNDKSIKCEQNLGHDTMYWYKQDSKKFLKIMFSYNNKELIINETVPNRFSPKSPDKAHLNLHINSLELGDSAVYFCASSQSREKLFFGSGTQLSVL.

The sample holds a few counts of this clonotype. This chain connects TRBV6-2 or TRBV6-3 to TRBJ2-2; D is perhaps TRBD1 (6 bases). Looked up from germline, CDR1 is MNHEY and CDR2 is SVGEGT. The CDR3 totals 17 residues. With 5 bases removed from V and 8 bases from J, the gap between germline ends came to 24 bases. The CDR3 bases are TGTGCCAGCAGTCGATCGTTGGGTAGGGGGTCCAGAGGGGAGCTGTTTTTT. It specifies CASSRSLGRGSRGELFF.

This clonotype occurred a few times. The chain carries TRBV5-1 and TRBJ1-2; the D is unclear. V lost 2 bases and J 6 bases, leaving 11 bases between the germline ends. This CDR3 spans 13 amino acids. Germline V gene data show CDR1 as SGHRS and CDR2 as YFSETQ. For the CDR3, the DNA is TGCGCCAGCAGCTTTGGGCCACGGGATGGCTACACCTTC. This translates into CASSFGPRDGYTF. Filled out from reference TRBV5-1 and TRBJ1-2, the complete variable domain reads KAGVTQTPRYLIKTRGQQVTLSCSPISGHRSVSWYQQTPGQGLQFLFEYFSETQRNKGNFPGRFSGRQFSNSRSEMNVSTLELGDSALYLCASSFGPRDGYTFGSGTRLTVV.

As regards this clonotype: At one end the junction does not follow the germline gene, possibly because of a read error. The gene calls are TRBV5-1 and TRBJ2-3; D remains unclear. The CDR3 consists of 14 residues. Germline CDR1 reads SGHRS; CDR2 reads YFSETQ. The CDR3 nucleotides read TGCGCCAGCACCCCCCAAAGTAGCACAGATACGCGGTATTTT. It translates to CASTPQSSTDTRYF. Full variable domain (rest looked up from reference TRBV5-1 and TRBJ2-3): KAGVTQTPRYLIKTRGQQVTLSCSPISGHRSVSWYQQTPGQGLQFLFEYFSETQRNKGNFPGRFSGRQFSNSRSEMNVSTLELGDSALYLCASTPQSSTDTRYFGPGTRLTVL.

There are a few counts of this clonotype. The chain joins TRBV20-1 to TRBJ1-3; D possibly corresponds to TRBD1 (6 bases). Germline V gene data show CDR1 as DFQATT and CDR2 as SNEGSKA (reference sequence). The CDR3 is made up of 15 amino acids. V was pared by 1 base and J by 0 bases, with 10 bases between. The CDR3 nucleotides are TGCAGTGCTAGAGCCGGGACAAGCTCTGGAAACACCATATATTTT. It translates to CSARAGTSSGNTIYF.

This rearrangement joins TRBV20-1 to TRBJ2-2, with 13 positions matching TRBD2. From germline, CDR1 is DFQATT and CDR2 SNEGSKA (reference sequence). The J segment lost 1 base and the V segment lost 0 bases, leaving 5 bases of the junction unmatched. This CDR3 has 18 amino acids. The CDR3 reads CSARDPTSGRRNTGELFF. The CDR3 region has the DNA TGCAGTGCTAGAGATCCGACTAGCGGGAGGAGGAACACCGGGGAGCTGTTTTTT.

This clonotype was counted between two and nine times. The V call is TRBV29-1, the J call TRBJ1-1, with TRBD1 as a possible D gene (5 bases). This CDR3 is 14 amino acids long. The ends were cut back, 7 bases at V and 5 bases at J, with 20 bases in the middle. Germline CDR1 and CDR2: SQVTM and ANQGSEA. In DNA form, the CDR3 reads TGCAGCGCAGGAGGTGGGGGAAGGATTACTGAAGCTTTCTTT. It encodes CSAGGGGRITEAFF.

V and J are TRBV5-6 and TRBJ2-2, with TRBD1 matching over 7 bases. V lost 7 bases, J lost 6 bases, and 9 bases stayed unmatched. This CDR3 has 14 amino acids. Germline-derived CDR1 and CDR2 are SGHDT and YYEEEE. CDR3 sequence (DNA): TGTGCCAGCGGCCCCGGGACAGTACCCGGGGAGCTGTTTTTT. Amino acids: CASGPGTVPGELFF.

This chain uses TRBV19 with TRBJ2-3; 7 bases align to TRBD2. This CDR3 region has 16 residues. CDR1 and CDR2 from the germline V gene are LNHDA and SQIVND (reference sequence). J lost 6 bases, V lost 2 bases, and 11 bases had no gene match. CDR3 amino acids: CASSIKLAGARDTQYF. The CDR3 nucleotides read TGTGCCAGTAGTATAAAGTTGGCGGGAGCCCGCGATACGCAGTATTTT.

V gene TRBV20-1 combines with J gene TRBJ2-3; the match to TRBD2 covers 12 bases. V lost 5 bases to trimming and J lost 4 bases; unmatched junction nucleotides: 4. CDR3 length: 14 amino acids. CDR1 and CDR2 (germline): DFQATT, SNEGSKA (reference sequence). In DNA form, the CDR3 reads TGCAGTGCTGGACTAGCGGGAAGAGCAGATACGCAGTATTTT. This translates into CSAGLAGRADTQYF.

The J gene is TRBJ2-1, the V gene TRBV20-1, with 13 bases identical to TRBD2. This CDR3 has 17 amino acids. Losses at the gene ends were 4 bases for V and 1 base for J; bases not matched to a gene: 7. CDR1 and CDR2 from the germline V gene are DFQATT and SNEGSKA (reference sequence). DNA of the CDR3: TGCAGTGCTAAGGGGACTAGCGGGATACTGTCCTACAATGAGCAGTTCTTC. Translated, it gives CSAKGTSGILSYNEQFF.

The chain employs TRBV5-4 and TRBJ2-5; TRBD2 is a possible D gene (5 bases). Germline assignment: CDR1 SGHNT and CDR2 YYREEE (reference sequence). The CDR3 extends over 13 amino acids. V was clipped by 0 bases and J by 7 bases, with 10 bases between them. CDR3 sequence reads: CASSLAGIGTQYF. DNA of the CDR3: TGTGCCAGCAGCTTGGCCGGGATAGGGACCCAGTACTTC.